These 28 T cell receptor beta chains were all obtained from the same sample, sequenced in a study of shared clonotypes between healthy human individuals. Profiled with immunoSEQ multiplex PCR; TCRdb holds only in-frame clones, not every one. The sample contains about 730,000 clones, approximately 72% of which appear only once. The specimen sequenced was memory CD4+ T cells sorted from blood. Subset specified: CD45RA-negative fraction. The receptors originated from a woman aged 25 to 39 in good health.

The V gene is TRBV7-9, the J gene TRBJ2-1, with TRBD2 identical over 11 bases. CDR1 is SEHNR and CDR2 is FQNEAQ in the germline V gene (reference sequence). V lost 0 bases to trimming and J lost 0 bases; unmatched junction nucleotides: 7. The CDR3 has 19 residues. The CDR3 DNA follows: TGTGCCAGCAGCTTAGCGGGACTAGCGGAGATGAGCTCCTACAATGAGCAGTTCTTC. This encodes CASSLAGLAEMSSYNEQFF.

With regard to this clone: A much larger clone lies a single base off, so this may be a read error. Other DNA sequences in the same sample also yield this CDR3. V gene TRBV11-2 combines with J gene TRBJ2-7; possibly TRBD1 for D (7 bases). The CDR3 extends over 13 amino acids. CDR1 is SGHAT and CDR2 is FQNNGV in the germline V gene. With 5 bases removed from V and 2 bases from J, the gap between germline ends came to 10 bases. In DNA, the CDR3 is TGTGCCAGCAGCCGCAGGGGGGCCTACGAGCAGTACTTC. Translated: CASSRRGAYEQYF.

The rearrangement uses TRBV11-2 and TRBJ2-7; TRBD2 agrees at 12 bases. This CDR3 comprises 14 residues. Germline values: CDR1 SGHAT, CDR2 FQNNGV. The trim removed 3 bases at V and 9 bases at J, leaving 6 bases unmatched. The CDR3 nucleotides read TGTGCCAGCAGCTTCCGAACTAGCGGGAGGTCGCAGTACTTC. Translating gives CASSFRTSGRSQYF.

This rearrangement joins TRBV28 to TRBJ1-2; TRBD1 aligns across 7 bases. The trim removed 3 bases at V and 7 bases at J, leaving 17 bases unmatched. This CDR3 is 17 amino acids long. Germline V gene sequence: CDR1 MDHEN, CDR2 SYDVKM. CDR3 sequence: CASSFLQGTGARLGYTF. As DNA, the CDR3 is TGTGCCAGCAGTTTCCTCCAAGGAACAGGGGCCCGCCTTGGCTACACCTTC.

There are a few counts of this clone. The chain couples TRBV19 to TRBJ2-7; the D call may be TRBD1 or TRBD2 (5 bases each). The CDR3 is 13 residues long. V was trimmed by 4 bases and J by 4 bases, leaving 11 bases between them. Germline V gives CDR1 LNHDA, CDR2 SQIVND (reference sequence). The CDR3 coding sequence is TGTGCCAGTAGTAGCCGGGACCAATACGAGCAGTACTTC. This codes for CASSSRDQYEQYF.

This clone was seen once. The chain combines TRBV5-1 with TRBJ2-3; a weak D match, TRBD2 (6 bases). Trimming removed 0 bases at V and 1 base at J, with 12 bases between. The CDR3 totals 16 residues. CDR1 and CDR2 from the germline V gene are SGHRS and YFSETQ. CDR3 nucleotides: TGCGCCAGCAGCTTGGCGGGAGTCGTTGGCACAGATACGCAGTATTTT. It codes for CASSLAGVVGTDTQYF. The variable domain in full, with the rest retrieved from reference TRBV5-1 and TRBJ2-3, is KAGVTQTPRYLIKTRGQQVTLSCSPISGHRSVSWYQQTPGQGLQFLFEYFSETQRNKGNFPGRFSGRQFSNSRSEMNVSTLELGDSALYLCASSLAGVVGTDTQYFGPGTRLTVL.

V gene TRBV5-1 combines with J gene TRBJ2-6; 7 positions agree with TRBD1. V shed 2 bases, J shed 0 bases, and the junction held 2 bases outside the gene matches. This CDR3 has 16 amino acids. The germline gives CDR1 SGHRS, CDR2 YFSETQ. This CDR3 reads CASSLPGGSGANVLTF. The CDR3 bases are TGCGCCAGCAGCTTACCAGGGGGCTCTGGGGCCAACGTCCTGACTTTC.

The chain joins TRBV7-2 to TRBJ2-3; the match to TRBD2 covers 7 bases. The CDR3 runs 17 residues. Trimming took 1 base from V and 2 from J; bases not matched to a gene: 9. Germline assignment: CDR1 SGHTA and CDR2 FQGNSA. The CDR3 reads CASSLVGGSPPTDTQYF. The CDR3, as DNA: TGTGCCAGCAGCTTAGTCGGCGGGAGCCCCCCCACAGATACGCAGTATTTT.

There are a few counts of this clone. The V and J genes are TRBV2 and TRBJ1-2, with TRBD1 matching over 7 bases. CDR3 length: 13 residues. V lost 7 bases to trimming and J lost 1 base; unmatched junction nucleotides: 3. Germline V CDR1 and CDR2: SNHLY, FYNNEI. CDR3 nucleotides: TGTGCCAGCAATCAGGGGGATAACTATGGCTACACCTTC. Its translation is CASNQGDNYGYTF.

The chain links TRBV6-6 to TRBJ1-1; D is undetermined. V was shortened by 4 bases and J by 1 base, with 7 bases between the two germline ends. Germline assignment: CDR1 MNHNY and CDR2 SVGAGI (reference sequence). This CDR3 contains 13 residues. The CDR3 nucleotides read TGTGCCAGCAGTTGGGTCGAGAACACTGAAGCTTTCTTT. Translation: CASSWVENTEAFF.

V and J are TRBV6-6 and TRBJ2-5; D ambiguous. CDR1 and CDR2 (germline): MNHNY, SVGAGI (reference sequence). V lost 7 bases to trimming and J lost 5 bases, with 14 bases between them. The CDR3 length is 13 residues. The CDR3 DNA is TGTGCCAGCACCGCCAAGGGCCAGGAGACCCAGTACTTC. As protein: CASTAKGQETQYF.

About this clone itself: The identical CDR3 is also encoded by other nucleotide sequences in the sample. The chain recombines TRBV28 with TRBJ2-7; D gene unclear. CDR1 and CDR2 from the germline V gene are MDHEN and SYDVKM. The V end was cut by 2 bases, the J end by 2 bases, with 4 bases between. The CDR3 has 12 amino acids. The CDR3 DNA follows: TGTGCCAGCAGTTTACGGGCCTACGAGCAGTACTTC. This codes for CASSLRAYEQYF.

The chain employs TRBV15 and TRBJ1-4; no reliable D call. The V end lost 5 bases, the J end lost 10 bases, and 14 bases lay between the germline ends. The CDR3 covers 13 residues. The germline V gene encodes CDR1 LNHNV and CDR2 YYDKDF (reference sequence). As DNA, the CDR3 is TGTGCCACCAGCGGCAGAAAAGGGAGAAAACTGTTTTTT. Its protein is CATSGRKGRKLFF.

This sequence joins TRBV7-3 and TRBJ1-5; no clear D gene. Germline CDR1 is SGHTA and CDR2 is FQGTGA. V lost 4 bases, J lost 3 bases, and 10 bases lay in between. This CDR3 comprises 14 residues. CDR3 loop: CASSSHGANQPQHF. CDR3 DNA: TGTGCCAGCAGCTCCCATGGCGCCAATCAGCCCCAGCATTTT.

The chain couples TRBV18 to TRBJ2-1, with D possibly TRBD1 on 5 matching bases. Looked up from germline, CDR1 is KGHSH and CDR2 is LQKENI. The CDR3 has 12 amino acids. V gave up 4 bases and J gave up 5 bases, with 6 bases separating them. The CDR3 nucleotides read TGTGCCAGCTCACAACAGGACAATGAGCAGTTCTTC. It translates to CASSQQDNEQFF.

The chain carries TRBV28 and TRBJ2-3; D is ambiguous. The CDR3 extends over 13 amino acids. V was shortened by 8 bases and J by 2 bases, with 11 bases between the two germline ends. Germline CDR1 is MDHEN and CDR2 is SYDVKM. The CDR3 is CASGPDLTDTQYF. For the CDR3, the DNA is TGTGCCAGCGGACCCGACCTCACAGATACGCAGTATTTT.

This rearrangement joins TRBV28 to TRBJ1-1; D perhaps matches TRBD1 (5 bases). Trimming cost V 5 bases and J 6 bases, with 22 bases left between them. The CDR3 length is 16 residues. CDR1 is MDHEN and CDR2 is SYDVKM in the germline V gene. The CDR3 DNA reads as TGTGCCAGCAGTCCCCCTGGGGGGACTCAAAGGGCTGAAGCTTTCTTT. Translated, it gives CASSPPGGTQRAEAFF. The whole variable domain, filled in from reference TRBV28 and TRBJ1-1, reads DVKVTQSSRYLVKRTGEKVFLECVQDMDHENMFWYRQDPGLGLRLIYFSYDVKMKEKGDIPEGYSVSREKKERFSLILESASTNQTSMYLCASSPPGGTQRAEAFFGQGTRLTVV.

CDR3 protein: CASSPSPRADYGYTF. CDR3 DNA: TGTGCCAGCAGTCCTTCTCCGAGGGCTGACTATGGCTACACCTTC. The chain joins TRBV6-5 to TRBJ1-2, with no clear D. CDR1 is MNHEY, CDR2 SVGAGI, per germline. Deletions cut 5 bases from V and 3 bases from J, with 16 bases between. The CDR3 covers 15 residues.

This clone was seen repeatedly, ten times or more. J is TRBJ2-1 and V is TRBV29-1; 7 bases agree with TRBD2. Per germline, CDR1 SQVTM and CDR2 ANQGSEA. The length of the CDR3 is 14 residues. With 6 bases clipped from V and 4 bases from J, the junction kept 9 bases outside the gene matches. As DNA, the CDR3 is TGCAGCGTACCGACGGGACTACTATACAATGAGCAGTTCTTC. Translation: CSVPTGLLYNEQFF.

V usage is TRBV6-6 and J usage is TRBJ2-7; 12 bases align to TRBD2. Unmatched junction bases numbered 8, after V lost 6 bases and J lost 5 bases. Germline V CDR1 and CDR2: MNHNY, SVGAGI (reference sequence). The CDR3 contains 15 residues. CDR3 bases: TGTGCCAGCAGGAAAGGGTCTAGCGGGAGGGACGAGCAGTACTTC. As protein: CASRKGSSGRDEQYF.

The V and J genes are TRBV7-7 and TRBJ2-1, with D possibly TRBD2 on 5 matching bases. V was pared by 2 bases and J by 4 bases, with 12 bases between. The germline V gene has CDR1 SSHAT and CDR2 FNYEAQ (reference sequence). The CDR3 consists of 15 residues. The chain's CDR3 is CASSLTSGVYNEQFF. CDR3 bases: TGTGCCAGCAGCTTAACTAGTGGTGTTTACAATGAGCAGTTCTTC.

This clone was counted at least ten times. The chain combines TRBV29-1 with TRBJ1-1; D is unclear. The germline V gene has CDR1 SQVTM and CDR2 ANQGSEA. V was cut by 4 bases and J by 1 base, with 10 bases left in between. The CDR3 extends over 13 amino acids. The CDR3 is CSVGREGNTEAFF. CDR3 bases: TGCAGCGTTGGGCGGGAGGGGAACACTGAAGCTTTCTTT.

The genes are TRBV29-1 and TRBJ1-3, with TRBD1 as a possible D gene (5 bases). V was clipped by 5 bases and J by 0 bases, with 11 bases between them. The CDR3 sequence is 14 residues long. The V gene's germline CDR1 is SQVTM and CDR2 ANQGSEA. This CDR3 reads CSVFGGSSGNTIYF. For the CDR3, the DNA is TGCAGCGTTTTCGGGGGGAGCTCTGGAAACACCATATATTTT.

The chain joins TRBV18 to TRBJ2-7; D is possibly TRBD1 (5 bases). With 3 bases removed from V and 3 bases from J, the gap between germline ends came to 15 bases. The CDR3 spans 15 residues. Germline V lookup: CDR1 KGHSH, CDR2 LQKENI. The CDR3 loop reads CASSPLSGAHYEQYF. CDR3 in DNA: TGTGCCAGCTCACCCTTATCTGGGGCCCACTACGAGCAGTACTTC.

There are a few counts of this clone. V usage is TRBV10-1 and J usage is TRBJ2-1, with 8 bases that match TRBD2. CDR3 size: 13 residues. V shed 5 bases, J shed 3 bases, and the junction held 0 bases outside the gene matches. Germline V CDR1 and CDR2: WNHNN, SYGVQD (reference sequence). The CDR3 DNA is TGCGCCAGCAGTAGCGGGAGCTACAATGAGCAGTTCTTC. This codes for CASSSGSYNEQFF.

This chain links TRBV7-9 with TRBJ2-1; 10 positions match TRBD2. CDR1 and CDR2 from the germline V gene are SEHNR and FQNEAQ (reference sequence). The CDR3 is 14 amino acids. V trimming: 1 base; J trimming: 14 bases; junction bases outside the gene matches: 8. The CDR3 coding sequence is TGTGCCAGCAGCTTAGTGCTAGCGGGAGTTTTGAAGTTCTTC. Protein: CASSLVLAGVLKFF.

CDR3 DNA sequence: TGTGCCAGTAGTATAAACAGAGGAGCCTACAATGAGCAGTTCTTC. Its protein product is CASSINRGAYNEQFF. The chain recombines TRBV19 with TRBJ2-1; D gene unclear. In germline, CDR1 is LNHDA, CDR2 SQIVND (reference sequence). The CDR3 has 15 residues. Trimming took 2 bases from V and 2 from J, leaving 10 bases between them. Based on the CDR3 plus reference TRBV19 and TRBJ2-1, the full variable domain is DGGITQSPKYLFRKEGQNVTLSCEQNLNHDAMYWYRQDPGQGLRLIYYSQIVNDFQKGDIAEGYSVSREKKESFPLTVTSAQKNPTAFYLCASSINRGAYNEQFFGPGTRLTVL.

The chain joins TRBV28 to TRBJ1-2; D remains unclear. Per germline, CDR1 MDHEN and CDR2 SYDVKM. The V and J ends lost 4 bases and 6 bases respectively, with 9 bases between them. The CDR3 contains 12 residues. CDR3 coding DNA: TGTGCCAGCAGTTCCAACAAGCATGGCTACACCTTC. Translation gives CASSSNKHGYTF.